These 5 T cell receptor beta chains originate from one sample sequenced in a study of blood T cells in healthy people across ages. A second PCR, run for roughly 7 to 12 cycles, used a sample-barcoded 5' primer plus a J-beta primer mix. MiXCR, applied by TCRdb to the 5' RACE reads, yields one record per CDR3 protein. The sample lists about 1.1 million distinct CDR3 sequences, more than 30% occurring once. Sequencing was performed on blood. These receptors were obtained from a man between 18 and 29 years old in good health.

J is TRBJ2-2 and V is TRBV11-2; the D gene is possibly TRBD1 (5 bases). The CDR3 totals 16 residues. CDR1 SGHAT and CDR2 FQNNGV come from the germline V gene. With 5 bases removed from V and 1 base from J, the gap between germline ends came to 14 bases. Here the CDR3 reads CASSRLVTGNTGELFF. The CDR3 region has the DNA TGTGCCAGCAGCCGACTCGTAACAGGGAACACCGGGGAGCTGTTTTTT.

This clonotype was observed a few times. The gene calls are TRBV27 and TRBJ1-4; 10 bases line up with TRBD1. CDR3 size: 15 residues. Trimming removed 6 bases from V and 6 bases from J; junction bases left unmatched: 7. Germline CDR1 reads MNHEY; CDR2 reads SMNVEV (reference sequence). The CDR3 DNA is TGTGCCAGCAGGAAAAGACAGGGGGCAGATGAAAAACTGTTTTTT. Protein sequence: CASRKRQGADEKLFF.

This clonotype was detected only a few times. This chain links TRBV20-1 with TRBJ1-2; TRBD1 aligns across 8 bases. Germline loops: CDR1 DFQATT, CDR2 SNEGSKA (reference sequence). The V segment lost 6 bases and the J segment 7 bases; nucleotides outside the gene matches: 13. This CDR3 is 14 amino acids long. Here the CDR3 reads CSAVGAGGYFGYTF. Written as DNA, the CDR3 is TGCAGTGCCGTAGGGGCAGGGGGCTATTTTGGCTACACCTTC.

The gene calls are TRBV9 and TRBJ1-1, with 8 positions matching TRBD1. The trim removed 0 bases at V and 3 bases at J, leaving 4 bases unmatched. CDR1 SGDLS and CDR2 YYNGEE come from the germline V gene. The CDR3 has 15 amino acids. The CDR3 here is CASSVDRTGHTEAFF. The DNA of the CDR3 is TGTGCCAGCAGCGTAGACAGGACAGGGCACACTGAAGCTTTCTTT.

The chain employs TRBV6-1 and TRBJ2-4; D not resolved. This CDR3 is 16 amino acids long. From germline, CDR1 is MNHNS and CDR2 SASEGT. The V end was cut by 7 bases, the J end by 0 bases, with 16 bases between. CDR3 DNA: TGTGCCAGCACCCCGTCGGTCAGGCTAGCCAAAAACATTCAGTACTTC. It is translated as CASTPSVRLAKNIQYF.